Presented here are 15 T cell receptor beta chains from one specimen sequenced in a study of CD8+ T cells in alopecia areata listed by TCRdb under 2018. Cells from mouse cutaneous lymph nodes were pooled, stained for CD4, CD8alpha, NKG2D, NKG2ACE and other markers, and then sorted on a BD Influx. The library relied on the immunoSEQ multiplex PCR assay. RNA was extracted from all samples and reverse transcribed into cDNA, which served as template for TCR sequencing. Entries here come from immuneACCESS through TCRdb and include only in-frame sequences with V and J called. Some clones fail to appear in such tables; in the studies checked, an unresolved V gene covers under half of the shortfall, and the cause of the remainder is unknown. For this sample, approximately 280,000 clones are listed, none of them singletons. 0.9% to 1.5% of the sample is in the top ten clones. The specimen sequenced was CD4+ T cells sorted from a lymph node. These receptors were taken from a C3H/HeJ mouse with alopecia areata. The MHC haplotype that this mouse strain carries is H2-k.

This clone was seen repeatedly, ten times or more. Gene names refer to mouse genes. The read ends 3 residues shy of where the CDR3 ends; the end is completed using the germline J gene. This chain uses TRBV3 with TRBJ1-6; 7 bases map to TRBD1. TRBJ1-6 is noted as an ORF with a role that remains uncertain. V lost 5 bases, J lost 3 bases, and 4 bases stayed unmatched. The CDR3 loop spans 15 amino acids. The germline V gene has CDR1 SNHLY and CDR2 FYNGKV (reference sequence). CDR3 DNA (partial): TGTGCCAGCAGCCGACCAGGGGGCTATAATTCGCCC. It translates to CASSRPGGYNSP. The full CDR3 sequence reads CASSRPGGYNSPLYF.

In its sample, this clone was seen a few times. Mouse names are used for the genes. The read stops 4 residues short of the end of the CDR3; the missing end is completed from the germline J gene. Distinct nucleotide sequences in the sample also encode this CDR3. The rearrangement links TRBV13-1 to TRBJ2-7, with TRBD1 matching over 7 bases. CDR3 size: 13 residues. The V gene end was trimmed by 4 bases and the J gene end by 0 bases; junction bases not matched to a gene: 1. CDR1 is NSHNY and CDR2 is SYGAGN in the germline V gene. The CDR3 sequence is CASSRDSSYEQYF. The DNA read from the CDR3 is TGTGCCAGCAGTAGGGACAGCTCCTAT.

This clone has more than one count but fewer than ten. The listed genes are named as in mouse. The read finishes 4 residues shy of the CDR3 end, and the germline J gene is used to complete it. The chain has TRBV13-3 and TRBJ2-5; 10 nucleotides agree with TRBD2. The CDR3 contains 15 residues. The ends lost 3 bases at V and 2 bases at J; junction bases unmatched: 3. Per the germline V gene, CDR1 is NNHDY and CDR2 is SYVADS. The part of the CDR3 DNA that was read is TGTGCCAGCAGTGTGACTGGGGGGATCCAAGAC. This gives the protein CASSVTGGIQD. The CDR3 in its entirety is CASSVTGGIQDTQYF.

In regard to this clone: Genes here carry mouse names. CDR3 bases read: TGTGCCAGCAGTGAGAGGAACACCGGG. Translated, it gives CASSERNTG. From start to end, the CDR3 is CASSERNTGQLYF. The chain has TRBV13-3 and TRBJ2-2; D gene ambiguous. The observed sequence ends 4 residues before the CDR3 terminus, with the missing tail filled in from the germline J gene. Germline-derived CDR1 and CDR2 are NNHDY and SYVADS. The CDR3 totals 13 residues. With 2 bases removed from V and 2 bases from J, the gap between germline ends came to 4 bases.

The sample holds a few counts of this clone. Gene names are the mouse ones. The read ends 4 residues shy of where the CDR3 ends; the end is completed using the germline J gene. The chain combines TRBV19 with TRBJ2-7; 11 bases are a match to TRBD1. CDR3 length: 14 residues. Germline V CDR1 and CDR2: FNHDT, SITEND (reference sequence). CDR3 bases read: TGTGCCAGCAGTAAGGGACAGGGGGGATAT. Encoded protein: CASSKGQGGY. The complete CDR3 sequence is CASSKGQGGYEQYF.

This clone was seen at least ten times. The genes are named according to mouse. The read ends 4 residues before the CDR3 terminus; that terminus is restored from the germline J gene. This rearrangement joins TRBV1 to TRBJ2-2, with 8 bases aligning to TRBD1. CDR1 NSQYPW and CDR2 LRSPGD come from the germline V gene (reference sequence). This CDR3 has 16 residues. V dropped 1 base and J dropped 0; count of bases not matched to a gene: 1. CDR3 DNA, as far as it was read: TGCACCTGCAGTGCAGCGGGACAGGCAAACACCGGG. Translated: CTCSAAGQANTG. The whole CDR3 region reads CTCSAAGQANTGQLYF.

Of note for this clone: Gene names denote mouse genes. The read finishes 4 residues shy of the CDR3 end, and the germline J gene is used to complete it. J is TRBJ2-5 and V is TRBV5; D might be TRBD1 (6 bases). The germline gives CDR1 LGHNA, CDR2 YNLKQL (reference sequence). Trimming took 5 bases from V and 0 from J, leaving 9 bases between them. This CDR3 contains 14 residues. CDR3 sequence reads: CASSITGNQDTQYF. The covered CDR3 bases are TGTGCCAGCAGCATCACAGGGAACCAAGAC.

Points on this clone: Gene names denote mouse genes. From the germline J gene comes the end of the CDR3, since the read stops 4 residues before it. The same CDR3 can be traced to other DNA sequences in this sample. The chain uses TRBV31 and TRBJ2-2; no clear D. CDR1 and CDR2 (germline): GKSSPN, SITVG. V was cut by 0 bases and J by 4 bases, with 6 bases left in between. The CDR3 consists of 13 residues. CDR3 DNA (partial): TGTGCCTGGAGTCTGGGGAGCACCGGG. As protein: CAWSLGSTG. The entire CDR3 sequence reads CAWSLGSTGQLYF.

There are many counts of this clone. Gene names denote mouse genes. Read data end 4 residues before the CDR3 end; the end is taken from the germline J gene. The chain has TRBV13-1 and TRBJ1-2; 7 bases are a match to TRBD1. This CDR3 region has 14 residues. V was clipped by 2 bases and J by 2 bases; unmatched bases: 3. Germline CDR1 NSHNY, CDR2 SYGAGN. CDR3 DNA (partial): TGTGCCAGCAGTGAAGACAGGGTTAACTCC. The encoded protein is CASSEDRVNS. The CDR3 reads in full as CASSEDRVNSDYTF.

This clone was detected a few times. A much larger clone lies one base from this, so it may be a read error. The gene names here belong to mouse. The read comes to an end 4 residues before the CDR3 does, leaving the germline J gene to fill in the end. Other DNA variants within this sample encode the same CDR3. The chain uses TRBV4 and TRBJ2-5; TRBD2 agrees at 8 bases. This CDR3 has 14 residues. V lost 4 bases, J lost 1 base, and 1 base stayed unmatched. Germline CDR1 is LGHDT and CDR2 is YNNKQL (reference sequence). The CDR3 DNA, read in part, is TGTGCCAGCAGCTTACTGGGGGACCAAGAC. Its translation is CASSLLGDQD. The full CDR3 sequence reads CASSLLGDQDTQYF. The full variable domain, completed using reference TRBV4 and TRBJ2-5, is ETAVFQTPNYHVTQVGNEVSFNCKQTLGHDTMYWYKQDSKKLLKIMFSYNNKQLIVNETVPRRFSPQSSDKAHLNLRIKSVEPEDSAVYLCASSLLGDQDTQYFGPGTRLLVL.

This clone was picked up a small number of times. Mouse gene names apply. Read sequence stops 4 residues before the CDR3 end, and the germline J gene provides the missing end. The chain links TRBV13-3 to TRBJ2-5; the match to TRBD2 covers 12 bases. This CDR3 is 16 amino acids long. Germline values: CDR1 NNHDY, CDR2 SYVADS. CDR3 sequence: CASSETGTGGRDTQYF. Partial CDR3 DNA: TGTGCCAGCAGTGAGACCGGGACTGGGGGGCGAGAC.

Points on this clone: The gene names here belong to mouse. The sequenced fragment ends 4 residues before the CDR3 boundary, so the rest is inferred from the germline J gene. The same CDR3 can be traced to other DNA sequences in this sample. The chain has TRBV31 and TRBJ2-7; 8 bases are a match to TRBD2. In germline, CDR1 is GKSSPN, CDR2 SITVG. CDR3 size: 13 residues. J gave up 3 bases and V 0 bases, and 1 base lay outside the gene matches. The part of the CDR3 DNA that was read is TGTGCCTGGAGTCTACTGGGGGTCTAT. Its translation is CAWSLLGVY. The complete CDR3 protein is CAWSLLGVYEQYF.

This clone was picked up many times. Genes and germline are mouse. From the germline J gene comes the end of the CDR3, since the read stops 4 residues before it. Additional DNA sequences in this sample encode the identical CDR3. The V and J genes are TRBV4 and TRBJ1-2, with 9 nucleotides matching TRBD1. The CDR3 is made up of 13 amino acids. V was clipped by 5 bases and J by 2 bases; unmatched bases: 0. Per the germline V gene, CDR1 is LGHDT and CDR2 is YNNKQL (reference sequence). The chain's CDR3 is CASSDRGNSDYTF. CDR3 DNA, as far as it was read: TGTGCCAGCAGCGACAGGGGGAACTCC.

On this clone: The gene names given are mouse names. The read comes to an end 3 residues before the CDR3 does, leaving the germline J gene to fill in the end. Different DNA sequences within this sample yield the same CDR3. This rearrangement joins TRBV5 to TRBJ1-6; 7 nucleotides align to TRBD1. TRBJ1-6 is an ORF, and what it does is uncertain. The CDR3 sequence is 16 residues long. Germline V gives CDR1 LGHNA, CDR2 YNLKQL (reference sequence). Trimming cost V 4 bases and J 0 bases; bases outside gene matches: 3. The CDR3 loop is CASSPTGNSYNSPLYF. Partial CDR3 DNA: TGTGCCAGCAGCCCGACAGGGAATTCCTATAATTCGCCC.

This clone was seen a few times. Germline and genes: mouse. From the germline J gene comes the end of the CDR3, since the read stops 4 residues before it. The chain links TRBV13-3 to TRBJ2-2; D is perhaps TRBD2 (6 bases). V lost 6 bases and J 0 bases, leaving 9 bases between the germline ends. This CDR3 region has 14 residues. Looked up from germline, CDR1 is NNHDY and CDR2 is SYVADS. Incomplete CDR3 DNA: TGTGCCAGCACGCTGGGGTCAAACACCGGG. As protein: CASTLGSNTG. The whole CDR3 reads CASTLGSNTGQLYF.